A single T cell receptor (beta chain) is shown here with its context. Germline CDR1 and CDR2: GTSNPN and SVGIG (reference sequence). The CDR3 contains 12 residues. The V gene lost 0 bases and the J gene lost 4 bases, with 6 bases spanning the gap. This specimen belongs to a study of blood T cell repertoires in COVID-19. Study in general: Acute and convalescent COVID-19 specimens originated in the United States, Italy and Spain.

Participant age was roughly 18 to 95 years, and participants resided in 25 or so US areas. Clinical history reported by participants formed the basis on which cohorts were assigned. Under the authors' procedure: Estimation of nucleated cell counts was performed using reference gene primer amplification. Sequencing used immunoSEQ multiplex PCR; TCRdb keeps in-frame clones, though not all of them. D and trimming come from the DNA, and the V and J calls and clone size come from that table. The sample holds about 440,000 clones, 70% to 90% seen once. The rearrangement links TRBV30 to TRBJ2-5, with D possibly matching TRBD1 (5 bases). This TCR derives from a woman between 18 and 30 years old with acute COVID-19. Source material: PBMCs or T cells enriched from blood (not recorded which). This CDR3 is CAWSVGAETQYF. Written as DNA, the CDR3 is TGTGCCTGGAGTGTTGGGGCAGAGACCCAGTACTTC.